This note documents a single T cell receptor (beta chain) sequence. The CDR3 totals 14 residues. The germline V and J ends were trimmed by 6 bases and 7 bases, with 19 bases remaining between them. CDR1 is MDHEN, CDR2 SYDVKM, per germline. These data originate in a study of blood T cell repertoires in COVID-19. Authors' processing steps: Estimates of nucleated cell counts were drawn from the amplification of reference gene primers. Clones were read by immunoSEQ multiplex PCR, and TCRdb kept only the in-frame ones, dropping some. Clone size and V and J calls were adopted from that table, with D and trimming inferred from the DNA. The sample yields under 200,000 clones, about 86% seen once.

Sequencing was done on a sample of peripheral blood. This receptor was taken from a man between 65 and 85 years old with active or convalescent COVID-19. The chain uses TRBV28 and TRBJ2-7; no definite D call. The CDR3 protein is CASSLPPPYLEQYF. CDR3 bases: TGTGCCAGCAGCCTACCCCCCCCATACCTGGAGCAGTACTTC.